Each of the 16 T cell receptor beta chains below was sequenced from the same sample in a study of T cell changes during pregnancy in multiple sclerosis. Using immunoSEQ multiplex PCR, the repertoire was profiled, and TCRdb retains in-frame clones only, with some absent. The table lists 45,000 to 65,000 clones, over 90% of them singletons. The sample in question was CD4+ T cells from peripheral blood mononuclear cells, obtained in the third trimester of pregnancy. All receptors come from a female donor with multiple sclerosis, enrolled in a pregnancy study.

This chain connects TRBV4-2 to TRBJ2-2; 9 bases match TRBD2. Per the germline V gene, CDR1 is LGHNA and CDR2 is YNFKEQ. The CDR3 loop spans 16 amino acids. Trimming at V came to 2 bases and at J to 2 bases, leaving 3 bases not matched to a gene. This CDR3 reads CASSQSGGLNTGELFF. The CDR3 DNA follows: TGTGCCAGCAGCCAAAGCGGGGGGCTAAACACCGGGGAGCTGTTTTTT.

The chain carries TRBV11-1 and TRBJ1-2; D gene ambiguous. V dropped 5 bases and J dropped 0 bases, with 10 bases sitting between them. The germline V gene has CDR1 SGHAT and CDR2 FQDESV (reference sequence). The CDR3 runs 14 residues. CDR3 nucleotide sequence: TGTGCCAGCAGCCCTCCGATAGCTAACTATGGCTACACCTTC. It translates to CASSPPIANYGYTF. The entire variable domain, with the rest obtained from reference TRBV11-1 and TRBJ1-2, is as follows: EAEVAQSPRYKITEKSQAVAFWCDPISGHATLYWYRQILGQGPELLVQFQDESVVDDSQLPKDRFSAERLKGVDSTLKIQPAELGDSAMYLCASSPPIANYGYTFGSGTRLTVV.

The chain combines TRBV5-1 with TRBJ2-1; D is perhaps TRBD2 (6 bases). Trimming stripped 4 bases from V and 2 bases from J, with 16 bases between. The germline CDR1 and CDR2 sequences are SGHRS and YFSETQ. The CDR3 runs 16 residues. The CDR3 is CASSRDGRYTYNEQFF. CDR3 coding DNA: TGCGCCAGCAGCCGGGACGGGAGATATACCTACAATGAGCAGTTCTTC.

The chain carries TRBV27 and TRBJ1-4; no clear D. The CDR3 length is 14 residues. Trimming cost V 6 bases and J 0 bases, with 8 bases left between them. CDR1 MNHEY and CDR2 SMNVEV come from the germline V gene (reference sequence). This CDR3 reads CASSSGATNEKLFF. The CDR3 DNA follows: TGTGCCAGCAGCTCCGGAGCAACTAATGAAAAACTGTTTTTT.

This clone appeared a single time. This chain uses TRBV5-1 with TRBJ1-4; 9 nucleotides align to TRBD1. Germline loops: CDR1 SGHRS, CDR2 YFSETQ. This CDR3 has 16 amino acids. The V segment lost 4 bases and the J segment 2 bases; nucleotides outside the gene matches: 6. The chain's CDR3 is CASSGGQGLTNEKLFF. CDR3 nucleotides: TGCGCCAGCAGCGGGGGACAGGGCCTGACTAATGAAAAACTGTTTTTT.

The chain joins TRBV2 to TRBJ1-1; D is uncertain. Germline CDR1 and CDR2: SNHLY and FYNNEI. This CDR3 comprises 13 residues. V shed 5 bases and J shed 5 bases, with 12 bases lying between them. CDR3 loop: CASSNELSTEAFF. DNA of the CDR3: TGTGCCAGCAGTAACGAGTTATCGACTGAAGCTTTCTTT. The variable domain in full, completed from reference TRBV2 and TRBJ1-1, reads EPEVTQTPSHQVTQMGQEVILRCVPISNHLYFYWYRQILGQKVEFLVSFYNNEISEKSEIFDDQFSVERPDGSNFTLKIRSTKLEDSAMYFCASSNELSTEAFFGQGTRLTVV.

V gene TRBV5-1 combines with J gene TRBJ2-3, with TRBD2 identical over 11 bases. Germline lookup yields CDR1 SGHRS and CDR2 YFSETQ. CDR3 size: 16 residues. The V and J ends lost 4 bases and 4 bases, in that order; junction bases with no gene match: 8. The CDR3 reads CASSPIAGGPSDTQYF. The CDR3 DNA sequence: TGCGCCAGCAGCCCGATAGCGGGGGGGCCGTCAGATACGCAGTATTTT.

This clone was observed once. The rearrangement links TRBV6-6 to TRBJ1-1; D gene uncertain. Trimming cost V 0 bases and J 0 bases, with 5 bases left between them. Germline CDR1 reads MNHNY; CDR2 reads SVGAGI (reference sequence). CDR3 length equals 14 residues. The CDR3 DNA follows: TGTGCCAGCAGTTACTCGAGAGTGAACACTGAAGCTTTCTTT. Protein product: CASSYSRVNTEAFF.

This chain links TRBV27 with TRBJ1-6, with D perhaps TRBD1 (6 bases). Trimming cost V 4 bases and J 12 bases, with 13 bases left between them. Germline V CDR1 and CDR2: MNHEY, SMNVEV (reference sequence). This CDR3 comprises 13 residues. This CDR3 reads CASSWTVLGPLHF. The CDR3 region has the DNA TGTGCCAGCAGTTGGACAGTCCTTGGACCCCTCCACTTT.

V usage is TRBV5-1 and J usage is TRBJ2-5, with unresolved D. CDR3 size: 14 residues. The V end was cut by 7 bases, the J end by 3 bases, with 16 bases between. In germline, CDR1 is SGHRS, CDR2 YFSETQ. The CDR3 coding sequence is TGCGCCAGCCACCCTGGGCCGGTTGAAGAGACCCAGTACTTC. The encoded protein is CASHPGPVEETQYF. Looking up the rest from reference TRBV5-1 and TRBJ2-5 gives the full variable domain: KAGVTQTPRYLIKTRGQQVTLSCSPISGHRSVSWYQQTPGQGLQFLFEYFSETQRNKGNFPGRFSGRQFSNSRSEMNVSTLELGDSALYLCASHPGPVEETQYFGPGTRLLVL.

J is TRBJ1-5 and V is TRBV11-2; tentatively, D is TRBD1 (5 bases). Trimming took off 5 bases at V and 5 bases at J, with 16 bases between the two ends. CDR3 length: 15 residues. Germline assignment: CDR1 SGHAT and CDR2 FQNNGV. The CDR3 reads CASSRGERPDQPQHF. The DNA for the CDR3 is TGTGCCAGCAGCCGGGGGGAACGGCCCGATCAGCCCCAGCATTTT. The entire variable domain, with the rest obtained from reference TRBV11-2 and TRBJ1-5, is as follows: EAGVAQSPRYKIIEKRQSVAFWCNPISGHATLYWYQQILGQGPKLLIQFQNNGVVDDSQLPKDRFSAERLKGVDSTLKIQPAKLEDSAVYLCASSRGERPDQPQHFGDGTRLSIL.

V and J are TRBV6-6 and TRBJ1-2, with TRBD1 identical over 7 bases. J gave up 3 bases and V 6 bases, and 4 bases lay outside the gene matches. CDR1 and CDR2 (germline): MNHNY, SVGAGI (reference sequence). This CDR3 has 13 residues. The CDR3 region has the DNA TGTGCCAGCAGCTCCGGGACAGACTATGGCTACACCTTC. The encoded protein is CASSSGTDYGYTF.

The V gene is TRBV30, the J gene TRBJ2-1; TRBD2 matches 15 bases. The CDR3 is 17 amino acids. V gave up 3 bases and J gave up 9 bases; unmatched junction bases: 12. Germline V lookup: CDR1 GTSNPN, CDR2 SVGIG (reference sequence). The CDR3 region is CAWRRMGLAGGRGEQFF. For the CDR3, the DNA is TGTGCCTGGAGAAGAATGGGACTAGCGGGGGGCCGGGGTGAGCAGTTCTTC.

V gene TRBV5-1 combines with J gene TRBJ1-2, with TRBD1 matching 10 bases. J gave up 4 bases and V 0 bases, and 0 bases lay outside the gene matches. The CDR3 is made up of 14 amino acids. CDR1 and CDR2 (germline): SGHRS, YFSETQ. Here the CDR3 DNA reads TGCGCCAGCAGCTTGGGGGACAGGGGCTATGGCTACACCTTC. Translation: CASSLGDRGYGYTF.

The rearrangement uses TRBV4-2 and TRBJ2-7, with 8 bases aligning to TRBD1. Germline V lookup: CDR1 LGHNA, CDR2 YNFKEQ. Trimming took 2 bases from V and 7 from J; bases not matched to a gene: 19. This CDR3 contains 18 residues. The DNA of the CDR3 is TGTGCCAGCAGCCAACCTCTGGGCCGGACAGGGCCCCTAGGGGAGCAGTACTTC. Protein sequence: CASSQPLGRTGPLGEQYF.

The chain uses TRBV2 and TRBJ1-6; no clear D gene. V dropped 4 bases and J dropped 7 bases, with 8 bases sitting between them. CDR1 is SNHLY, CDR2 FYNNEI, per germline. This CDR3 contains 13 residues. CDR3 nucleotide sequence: TGTGCCAGCAGTGTTCGGGGAAATTCACCCCTCCACTTT. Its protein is CASSVRGNSPLHF.